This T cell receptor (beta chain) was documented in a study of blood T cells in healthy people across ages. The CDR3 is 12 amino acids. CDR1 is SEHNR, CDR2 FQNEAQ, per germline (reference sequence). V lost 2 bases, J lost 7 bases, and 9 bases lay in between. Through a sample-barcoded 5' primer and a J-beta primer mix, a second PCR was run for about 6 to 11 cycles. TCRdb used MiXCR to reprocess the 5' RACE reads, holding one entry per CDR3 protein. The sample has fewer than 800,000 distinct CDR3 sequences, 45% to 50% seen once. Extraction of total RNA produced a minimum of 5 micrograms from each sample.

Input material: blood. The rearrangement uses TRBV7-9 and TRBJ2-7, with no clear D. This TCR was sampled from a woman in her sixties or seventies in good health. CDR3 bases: TGTGCCAGCAGCTTAACACTGGGAGAGCAGTACTTC. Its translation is CASSLTLGEQYF. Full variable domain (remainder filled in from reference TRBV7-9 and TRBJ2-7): DTGVSQNPRHKITKRGQNVTFRCDPISEHNRLYWYRQTLGQGPEFLTYFQNEAQLEKSRLLSDRFSAERPKGSFSTLEIQRTEQGDSAMYLCASSLTLGEQYFGPGTRLTVT.